The 15 T cell receptor beta chains below were found in one sample sequenced in a study of CXCR3-negative and CXCR3-positive naive CD8 T cells. Libraries of TRB cDNA were made by 5' RACE and carried UMIs. TCRdb reprocessed the 5' RACE reads and reports one entry per CDR3 protein, with no DNA. The table gives approximately 45,000 distinct CDR3 sequences; the top ten clones make up about 15% of it. The sample was memory CD8+ T cells from blood. The origin of the receptors is a human donor in good health. Some clones in this sample may be carry-over from other donors' samples.

The chain is built from TRBV4-1 and TRBJ1-1; TCRdb picks TRBD1, but there is no DNA to check that call. This CDR3 region has 15 residues. Per the germline V gene, CDR1 is MGHRA and CDR2 is YSYEKL. The CDR3 spells CASSSIGTGVTEAFF.

This chain joins TRBV7-8 and TRBJ1-1. The germline gives CDR1 SGHVS, CDR2 FQNEAQ. The CDR3 sequence is 14 residues long. The chain's CDR3 is CASSWAGGNTEAFF.

The chain uses TRBV4-3 and TRBJ2-7; TCRdb gives TRBD1 as the D gene, but with no DNA this cannot be confirmed. CDR3 size: 16 residues. The V gene's germline CDR1 is LGHNA and CDR2 YSLEER. This CDR3 reads CASSQDSLGAAYEQYF.

The J gene is TRBJ2-7, the V gene TRBV7-9; TCRdb designates TRBD1, a call that cannot be tested without DNA. Germline CDR1 is SEHNR and CDR2 is FQNEAQ (reference sequence). CDR3 length: 15 residues. CDR3 sequence: CASSSSGTGMYEQYF.

This chain links TRBV7-2 with TRBJ2-7. Germline V gene data show CDR1 as SGHTA and CDR2 as FQGNSA. The CDR3 totals 12 residues. The CDR3 reads CASSSQHYEQYF.

V gene TRBV12-3 or TRBV12-4 combines with J gene TRBJ2-7. The CDR3 covers 12 residues. The CDR3 sequence is CASSFSLLEQYF.

J is TRBJ2-1 and V is TRBV6-5; the TRBD2 assignment by TCRdb is unverifiable without DNA. CDR1 is MNHEY and CDR2 is SVGAGI in the germline V gene. There are 13 residues in the CDR3. This CDR3 reads CASGPSGGPRLFF.

The V gene is TRBV6-6, the J gene TRBJ1-2; TCRdb's D call, TRBD1, is unchecked because there is no DNA. Germline-derived CDR1 and CDR2 are MNHNY and SVGAGI (reference sequence). The CDR3 runs 15 residues. CDR3 amino acids: CASIDRTGPPYGYTF.

The genes are TRBV9 and TRBJ2-7; TCRdb returns TRBD1, unconfirmable since there is no DNA. From germline, CDR1 is SGDLS and CDR2 YYNGEE. This CDR3 is 14 amino acids long. CDR3 residues: CASSVLDRGSEQYF.

The chain combines TRBV27 with TRBJ2-1; TCRdb names TRBD2, which stays unverified in the absence of DNA. CDR1 is MNHEY, CDR2 SMNVEV, per germline (reference sequence). CDR3 length equals 14 residues. This CDR3 reads CASSHSAGGNEQFF.

The chain joins TRBV12-5 to TRBJ2-2; TCRdb returns TRBD1, unconfirmable since there is no DNA. CDR1 is LGHNT and CDR2 is FRNRAP in the germline V gene. The CDR3 has 21 residues. This chain's CDR3 is CASGLMLGGMRDRFNTGELFF.

This chain joins TRBV14 and TRBJ2-7; TCRdb returns TRBD1, unconfirmable since there is no DNA. CDR3 size: 14 residues. From germline, CDR1 is SGHDN and CDR2 FVKESK. CDR3 sequence: CASSYGTLSYEQYF.

The chain couples TRBV28 to TRBJ2-5. Germline CDR1 MDHEN, CDR2 SYDVKM. CDR3 size: 13 residues. The CDR3 loop reads CASSSSQPETQYF.

The gene calls are TRBV7-8 and TRBJ1-2. The V gene's germline CDR1 is SGHVS and CDR2 FQNEAQ. The CDR3 has 15 amino acids. CDR3: CASSLIGHGNYGYTF.

The chain joins TRBV29-1 to TRBJ1-2. Per germline, CDR1 SQVTM and CDR2 ANQGSEA. This CDR3 is 11 amino acids long. CDR3: CSVERLEGYTF. Variable domain in full (rest from reference TRBV29-1 and TRBJ1-2): SAVISQKPSRDICQRGTSLTIQCQVDSQVTMMFWYRQQPGQSLTLIATANQGSEATYESGFVIDKFPISRPNLTFSTLTVSNMSPEDSSIYLCSVERLEGYTFGSGTRLTVV.